The 13 T cell receptor beta chains below all came from one sample that was sequenced in a study of shared clonotypes between healthy human individuals. TCRdb keeps only in-frame clones here, not all; method: immunoSEQ multiplex PCR. The data contain roughly 1.4 million clones, around 98.5% of them singletons. Sequencing was done on a sample of naive CD4+ T cells sorted from blood. Stated subset: CD45RA+ positively selected. The source is a man between 25 and 39 years old in good health.

This rearrangement joins TRBV2 to TRBJ2-6; a weak D match, TRBD1 (6 bases). The germline V gene has CDR1 SNHLY and CDR2 FYNNEI. V dropped 7 bases and J dropped 9 bases, with 16 bases sitting between them. CDR3 length equals 14 residues. DNA for the CDR3: TGTGCCAGCAAAGGACGGACAGCCAGCAACGTCCTGACTTTC. Amino acid sequence: CASKGRTASNVLTF.

In regard to this clone: Other DNA sequences in this specimen translate into the identical CDR3. The rearrangement links TRBV28 to TRBJ2-2; D is ambiguous. V was shortened by 6 bases and J by 2 bases, with 4 bases between the two germline ends. Germline V gene lookup returns CDR1 MDHEN and CDR2 SYDVKM. The CDR3 covers 12 residues. CDR3 nucleotide sequence: TGTGCCAGCAGAACCAACACCGGGGAGCTGTTTTTT. Encoded protein: CASRTNTGELFF.

This chain connects TRBV30 to TRBJ1-1; D is perhaps TRBD1 (6 bases). Germline V gene sequence: CDR1 GTSNPN, CDR2 SVGIG (reference sequence). This CDR3 has 15 amino acids. Trimming removed 1 base from V and 3 bases from J, with 15 bases in between. The DNA for the CDR3 is TGTGCCTGGAGTGGGGGCAGGGGCGCGGACACTGAAGCTTTCTTT. It yields the protein CAWSGGRGADTEAFF.

The chain joins TRBV11-2 to TRBJ2-1, with 9 bases identical to TRBD2. The V gene's germline CDR1 is SGHAT and CDR2 FQNNGV. The junction had 9 bases not matched to a gene; V was cut back by 4 bases and J by 5 bases. The CDR3 extends over 16 amino acids. CDR3 coding DNA: TGTGCCAGCAGCTCCCAACTAGCGGGTACACACAATGAGCAGTTCTTC. Its protein is CASSSQLAGTHNEQFF.

Only one count was recorded for this clone. The J gene is TRBJ2-7, the V gene TRBV7-2; 8 nucleotides match TRBD2. Per the germline V gene, CDR1 is SGHTA and CDR2 is FQGNSA. The CDR3 is 15 residues long. Trimming at V came to 4 bases and at J to 2 bases, leaving 7 bases not matched to a gene. CDR3: CASSSKTSDAYEQYF. The CDR3, as DNA: TGTGCCAGCAGCTCAAAGACTAGCGACGCCTACGAGCAGTACTTC.

V usage is TRBV5-1 and J usage is TRBJ1-5; TRBD1 aligns across 12 bases. V lost 4 bases, J lost 6 bases, and 8 bases stayed unmatched. The CDR3 extends over 16 amino acids. Germline lookup yields CDR1 SGHRS and CDR2 YFSETQ. The CDR3 nucleotides read TGCGCCAGCAGCCTAGGGACAGGGGGCAGTACTCAGCCCCAGCATTTT. It encodes CASSLGTGGSTQPQHF.

Remarks on this clone: Its ends do not fully match the called genes, so a read error is possible. V gene TRBV18 combines with J gene TRBJ2-3; D gene unclear. The CDR3 contains 15 residues. Germline V lookup: CDR1 KGHSH, CDR2 LQKENI. The CDR3 region is CASSSPTTRTDTQYF. Here the CDR3 DNA reads TGTGCCAGCTCATCACCCACTACCCGCACAGATACGCAGTATTTT.

V usage is TRBV5-1 and J usage is TRBJ2-7; 7 bases are shared with TRBD2. Trimming cost V 4 bases and J 4 bases; bases outside gene matches: 8. Germline V gene lookup returns CDR1 SGHRS and CDR2 YFSETQ. The length of the CDR3 is 14 residues. CDR3 DNA sequence: TGCGCCAGCAGCCTTGGGGGGGACCTATACGAGCAGTACTTC. Translated, it gives CASSLGGDLYEQYF.

This chain connects TRBV5-8 to TRBJ1-2; 11 positions match TRBD1. V shed 0 bases, J shed 4 bases, and the junction held 2 bases outside the gene matches. The germline gives CDR1 SGHTS, CDR2 YDEGEE. The CDR3 totals 15 residues. The CDR3 DNA sequence: TGTGCCAGCAGCTTGGGGACAGGGGGCTTCTATGGCTACACCTTC. As protein: CASSLGTGGFYGYTF.

The gene calls are TRBV5-6 and TRBJ1-5; tentative D call: TRBD1 (6 bases). The CDR3 covers 18 residues. Germline V gene sequence: CDR1 SGHDT, CDR2 YYEEEE. V was shortened by 4 bases and J by 3 bases, with 23 bases between the two germline ends. The CDR3 region has the DNA TGTGCCAGCAGCGACCGGCGGGGGCGTTCCGGGATCAATCAGCCCCAGCATTTT. This gives the protein CASSDRRGRSGINQPQHF.

The rearrangement joins TRBV5-4 to TRBJ1-2; no reliable D call. CDR1 SGHNT and CDR2 YYREEE come from the germline V gene (reference sequence). The V gene lost 2 bases and the J gene lost 1 base, with 15 bases spanning the gap. The CDR3 has 16 residues. This CDR3 is CASSFYRSDGNYGYTF. The CDR3 region has the DNA TGTGCCAGCAGCTTTTATAGGTCAGACGGTAACTATGGCTACACCTTC.

The gene calls are TRBV19 and TRBJ2-1, with 13 positions matching TRBD2. V gave up 5 bases and J gave up 0 bases; unmatched junction bases: 10. The CDR3 extends over 19 amino acids. Germline V lookup: CDR1 LNHDA, CDR2 SQIVND (reference sequence). CDR3 DNA: TGTGCCAGTAGTTCGGGACTAGCGGGGCGATTAAGCTCCTACAATGAGCAGTTCTTC. Translating gives CASSSGLAGRLSSYNEQFF.

DNA of the CDR3: TGTGCCAGCAGTGAGGAGGGGAGCTCCTACAATGAGCAGTTCTTC. Amino acids: CASSEEGSSYNEQFF. The chain carries TRBV6-1 and TRBJ2-1; TRBD2 is a possible D gene (6 bases). The ends were cut back, 3 bases at V and 0 bases at J, with 9 bases in the middle. The CDR3 covers 15 residues. The germline V gene has CDR1 MNHNS and CDR2 SASEGT.